This T cell receptor (beta chain) derives from a study of blood T cells in healthy people across ages. Isolated PBMCs totaled at least 7 million in each sample. Then a second PCR, running about 6 to 12 cycles, was carried out with a sample-barcoded 5' primer and a J-beta primer mix. TCRdb re-derived calls from the 5' RACE reads in MiXCR, one entry per CDR3 protein. The table includes hundreds of thousands of distinct CDR3 sequences, 22% detected once. The germline CDR1 and CDR2 sequences are SNHLY and FYNNEI. J lost 5 bases, V lost 5 bases, and 7 bases had no gene match. This CDR3 is 16 amino acids long.

This sequence joins TRBV2 and TRBJ2-3, with 13 bases identical to TRBD2. Source material: blood. The sequence was obtained from a man in his 70s in good health. CDR3: CASSFGLAGDVDTQYF. The CDR3 nucleotides are TGTGCCAGCAGTTTCGGACTAGCGGGAGATGTAGATACGCAGTATTTT.